The TCR beta chain described here comes from a study of low-dose radiotherapy and immunotherapy resistance in tumors. Ten or more counts support this clonotype. As for time point: before trial treatment. This CDR3 is 15 amino acids long. CDR1 SGDLS and CDR2 YYNGEE come from the germline V gene. With V trimmed by 4 bases and J by 4 bases, 8 bases remained unmatched. Both TCRalpha and TCRbeta chains were reverse transcribed with V-gene-specific primers. Both a constant-region primer and a V-primer adapter served to amplify TCRs across roughly 22 PCR cycles. TCRdb analysed the reads with MiXCR anew, one entry per CDR3 protein. The sample records 55,000 to 80,000 distinct CDR3 sequences, 26% being singletons.

The sample consisted of PBMCs, taken before treatment. This chain joins TRBV9 and TRBJ2-1, with 7 nucleotides matching TRBD2. The origin of this receptor is a male donor with rectosigmoid adenocarcinoma. CDR3 sequence reads: CASSPRLGGYNEQFF. The DNA for the CDR3 is TGTGCCAGCAGCCCCCGATTGGGGGGGTACAATGAGCAGTTCTTC.